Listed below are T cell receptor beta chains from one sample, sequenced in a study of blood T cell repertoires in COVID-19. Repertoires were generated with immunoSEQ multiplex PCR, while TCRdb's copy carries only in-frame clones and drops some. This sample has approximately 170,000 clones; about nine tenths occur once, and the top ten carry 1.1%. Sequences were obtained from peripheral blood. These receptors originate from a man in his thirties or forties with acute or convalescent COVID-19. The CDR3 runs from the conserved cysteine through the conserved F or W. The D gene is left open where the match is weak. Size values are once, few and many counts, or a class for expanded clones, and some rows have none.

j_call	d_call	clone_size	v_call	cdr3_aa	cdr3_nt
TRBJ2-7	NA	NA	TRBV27	CASSATSLPYEQYF	TGTGCCAGCAGTGCTACTAGTCTCCCCTACGAGCAGTACTTC
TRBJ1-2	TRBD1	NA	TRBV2	CASRTGVGYTF	TGTGCCAGCAGGACAGGGGTCGGCTACACCTTC
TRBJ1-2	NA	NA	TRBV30	CAWSYLYRASGGERNYGYTF	TGTGCCTGGAGTTACCTTTACCGGGCCAGCGGCGGGGAACGTAACTATGGCTACACCTTC
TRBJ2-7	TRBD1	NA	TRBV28	CASSFGGTGVAEQYF	TGTGCCAGCAGTTTTGGTGGGACAGGGGTTGCCGAGCAGTACTTC
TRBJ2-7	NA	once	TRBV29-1	CSVTPAGLYEQYF	TGCAGCGTGACCCCGGCGGGCCTATACGAGCAGTACTTC
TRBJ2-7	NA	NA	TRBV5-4	CASSLPQGTFEEQYF	TGTGCCAGCAGCTTGCCTCAGGGCACTTTTGAGGAGCAGTACTTC
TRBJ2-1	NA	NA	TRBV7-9	CASSLGARSSYNEQFF	TGTGCCAGCAGCTTGGGGGCCCGGAGCTCCTACAATGAGCAGTTCTTC
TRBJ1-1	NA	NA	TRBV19	CASSIDQRGTEAFF	TGTGCCAGTAGTATAGATCAGAGGGGGACAGAAGCTTTCTTT
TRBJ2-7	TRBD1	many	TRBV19	CASGDSYEQYF	TGTGCCAGTGGGGACAGCTACGAGCAGTACTTC
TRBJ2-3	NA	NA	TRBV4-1	CASSQNSRGTSTDTQYF	TGCGCCAGCAGCCAAAATTCTCGGGGAACTAGCACAGATACGCAGTATTTT
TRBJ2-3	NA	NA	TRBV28	CASSDAQLTQYF	TGTGCCAGCAGCGACGCACAGCTTACGCAGTATTTT
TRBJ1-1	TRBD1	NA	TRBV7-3	CASSLDRGSGAFF	TGTGCCAGCAGCTTAGACAGGGGATCTGGGGCTTTCTTT
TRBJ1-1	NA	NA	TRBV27	CASSLDRLGNTEAFF	TGTGCCAGCAGTTTAGACAGGCTGGGGAACACTGAAGCTTTCTTT
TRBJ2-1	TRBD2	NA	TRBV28	CASVAGHNEQFF	TGTGCCAGCGTAGCGGGCCACAATGAGCAGTTCTTC
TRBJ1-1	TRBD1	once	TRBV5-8	CASSLEWGTGGATEAFF	TGTGCCAGCAGCTTGGAGTGGGGTACAGGGGGCGCCACTGAAGCTTTCTTT
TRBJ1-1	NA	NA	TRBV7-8	CASSLWGPEAFF	TGTGCCAGCAGCTTATGGGGCCCTGAAGCTTTCTTT
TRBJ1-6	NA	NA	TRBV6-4	CASSDLVGANSPLHF	TGTGCCAGCAGTGACCTGGTGGGGGCCAATTCACCCCTCCACTTT
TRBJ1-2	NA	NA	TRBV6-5	CASSYGSLYGYTF	TGTGCCAGCAGTTACGGCAGTCTCTATGGCTACACCTTC
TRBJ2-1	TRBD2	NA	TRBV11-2	CASSLQREIFWNEQFF	TGTGCCAGCAGCTTGCAGCGGGAGATCTTTTGGAATGAGCAGTTCTTC
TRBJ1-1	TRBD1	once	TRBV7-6	CASSSLDRGHSEAFF	TGTGCCAGCAGCTCCCTAGACAGGGGGCATTCTGAAGCTTTCTTT
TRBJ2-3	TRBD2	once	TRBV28	CASSLSSGVTDTQYF	TGTGCCAGCAGTTTATCCAGCGGGGTGACAGATACGCAGTATTTT
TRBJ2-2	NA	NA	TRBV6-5	CASRQGHLFSGELFF	TGTGCCTCCCGCCAGGGACATTTATTTTCCGGGGAGCTGTTTTTT
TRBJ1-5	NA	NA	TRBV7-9	CASSFTGSNQPQHF	TGTGCCAGCAGCTTTACAGGAAGCAATCAGCCCCAGCATTTT
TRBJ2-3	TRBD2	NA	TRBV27	CASSLSIPGTRVADTQYF	TGTGCCAGCAGTTTATCGATACCCGGGACTAGAGTCGCAGATACGCAGTATTTT
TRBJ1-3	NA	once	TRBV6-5	CASRHAPGSGNTIYF	TGTGCCAGCAGGCACGCTCCGGGGTCTGGAAACACCATATATTTT
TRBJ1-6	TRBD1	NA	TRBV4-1	CASSHPTGVSPLHF	TGCGCCAGCAGCCACCCCACAGGGGTCTCACCCCTCCACTTT
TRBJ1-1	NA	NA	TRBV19	CASSSRVSRINTEAFF	TGTGCCAGTAGTTCACGGGTAAGCCGTATCAACACTGAAGCTTTCTTT
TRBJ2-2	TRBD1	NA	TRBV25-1	CASRITGGSGELFF	TGTGCCAGTAGGATAACAGGGGGCTCCGGGGAGCTGTTTTTT
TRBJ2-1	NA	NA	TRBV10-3	CAITPGEINEQFF	TGTGCCATCACCCCGGGAGAAATCAATGAGCAGTTCTTC
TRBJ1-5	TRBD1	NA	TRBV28	CASKDRVYQPQHF	TGTGCCAGCAAAGACAGGGTTTATCAGCCCCAGCATTTT
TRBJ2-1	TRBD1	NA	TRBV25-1	CASSEYPRDRIYNEQFF	TGTGCCAGCAGTGAATATCCACGGGACAGAATCTACAATGAGCAGTTCTTC
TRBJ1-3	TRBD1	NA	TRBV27	CASRTTGGNTIYF	TGTGCCAGCAGAACGACAGGGGGAAACACCATATATTTT
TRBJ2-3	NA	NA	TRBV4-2	CASSQDLPRTPQYF	TGTGCCAGCAGCCAAGATCTCCCCCGGACTCCGCAGTATTTT
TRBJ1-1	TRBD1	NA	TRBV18	CASSVQGANTEAFF	TGTGCCAGCTCAGTCCAGGGGGCTAATACTGAAGCTTTCTTT
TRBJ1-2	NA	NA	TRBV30	CAWTNPAGGGVYGYTF	TGTGCCTGGACGAATCCTGCGGGGGGTGGGGTCTATGGCTACACCTTC
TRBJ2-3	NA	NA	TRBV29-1	CSVDGIGTDTQYF	TGCAGCGTTGACGGGATTGGCACAGATACGCAGTATTTT
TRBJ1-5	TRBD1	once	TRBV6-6	CASSDRGPQPQHF	TGTGCCAGCAGCGACAGGGGGCCTCAGCCCCAGCATTTT
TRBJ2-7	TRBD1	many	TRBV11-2	CASSASTGGYEQYF	TGTGCCAGCAGCGCCTCGACAGGGGGCTACGAGCAGTACTTC
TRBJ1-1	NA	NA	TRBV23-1	CASSQSGRHQNTEAFF	TGCGCCAGCAGTCAATCGGGGCGGCACCAAAACACTGAAGCTTTCTTT
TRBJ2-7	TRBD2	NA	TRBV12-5	CASGRLAGGFYEQYF	TGTGCTAGTGGTCGCCTAGCGGGGGGATTCTACGAGCAGTACTTC
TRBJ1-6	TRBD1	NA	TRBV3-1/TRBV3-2	CASSQYDRDNSPLHF	TGTGCCAGCAGCCAATACGACAGGGATAATTCACCCCTCCACTTT
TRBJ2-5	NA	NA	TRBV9	CASSVAPGPPSETQYF	TGTGCCAGCAGCGTAGCCCCTGGCCCCCCGTCAGAGACCCAGTACTTC
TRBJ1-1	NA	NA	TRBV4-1	CASSHPGATEAFF	TGCGCCAGCAGCCATCCAGGGGCCACTGAAGCTTTCTTT
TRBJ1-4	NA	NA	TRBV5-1	CASSFRSHLGEKLFF	TGCGCCAGCAGCTTCCGGAGTCACCTTGGGGAAAAACTGTTTTTT
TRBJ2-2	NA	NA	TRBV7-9	CASSLGTVNTGELFF	TGTGCCAGCAGCTTAGGGACAGTTAACACCGGGGAGCTGTTTTTT
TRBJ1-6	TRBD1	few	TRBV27	CASSSQGSNPNSPLHF	TGTGCCAGCAGTTCACAGGGGTCCAACCCCAATTCACCCCTCCACTTT
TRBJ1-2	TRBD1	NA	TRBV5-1	CASSSGGDGYTF	TGCGCCAGCAGTTCAGGGGGCGATGGCTACACCTTC
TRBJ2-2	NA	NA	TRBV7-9	CASSLDSNTGELFF	TGTGCCAGCAGCCTAGACAGTAACACCGGGGAGCTGTTTTTT
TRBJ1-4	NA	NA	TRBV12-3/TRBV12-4	CASTGTIGEKLFF	TGTGCCAGCACCGGGACAATCGGGGAAAAACTGTTTTTT
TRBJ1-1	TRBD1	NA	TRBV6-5	CASTLRGGNTEAFF	TGTGCCAGCACTTTAAGAGGGGGCAACACTGAAGCTTTCTTT
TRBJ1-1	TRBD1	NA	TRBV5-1	CASSSRRGQGRAFF	TGCGCCAGCAGCTCCCGGCGGGGACAGGGGAGGGCTTTCTTT